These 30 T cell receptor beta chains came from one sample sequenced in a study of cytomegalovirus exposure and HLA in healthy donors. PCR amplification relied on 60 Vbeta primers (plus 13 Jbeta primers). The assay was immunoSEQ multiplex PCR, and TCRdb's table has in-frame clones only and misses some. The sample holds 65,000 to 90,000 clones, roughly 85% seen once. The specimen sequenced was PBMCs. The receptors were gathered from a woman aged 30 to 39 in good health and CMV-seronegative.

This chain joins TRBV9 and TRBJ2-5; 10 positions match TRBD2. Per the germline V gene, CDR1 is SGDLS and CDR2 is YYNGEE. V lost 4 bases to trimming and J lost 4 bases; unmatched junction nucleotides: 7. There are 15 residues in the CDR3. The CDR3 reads CASSPRSSGRETQYF. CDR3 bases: TGTGCCAGCAGCCCCCGCTCTAGCGGGAGAGAGACCCAGTACTTC.

CDR3 sequence reads: CASRGTQGKTEAFF. The CDR3 bases are TGCGCCAGCCGAGGGACACAGGGGAAGACTGAAGCTTTCTTT. V is TRBV4-1 and J is TRBJ1-1, with 7 bases aligning to TRBD1. The V gene end was trimmed by 8 bases and the J gene end by 5 bases; junction bases not matched to a gene: 11. Germline V gene data show CDR1 as MGHRA and CDR2 as YSYEKL. This CDR3 is 14 amino acids long.

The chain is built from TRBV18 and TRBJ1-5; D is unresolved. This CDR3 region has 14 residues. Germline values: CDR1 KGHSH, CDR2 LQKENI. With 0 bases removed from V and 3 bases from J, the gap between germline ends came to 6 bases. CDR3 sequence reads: CASSPPLINQPQHF. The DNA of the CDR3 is TGTGCCAGCTCACCACCACTGATCAATCAGCCCCAGCATTTT.

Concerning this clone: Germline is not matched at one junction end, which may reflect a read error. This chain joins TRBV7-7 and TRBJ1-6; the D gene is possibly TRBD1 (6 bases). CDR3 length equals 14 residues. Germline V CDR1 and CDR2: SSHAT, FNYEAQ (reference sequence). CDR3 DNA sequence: TGTGCTAGCAGCTTAAGACAGGACGGGTCACCCCTCCACTTT. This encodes CASSLRQDGSPLHF.

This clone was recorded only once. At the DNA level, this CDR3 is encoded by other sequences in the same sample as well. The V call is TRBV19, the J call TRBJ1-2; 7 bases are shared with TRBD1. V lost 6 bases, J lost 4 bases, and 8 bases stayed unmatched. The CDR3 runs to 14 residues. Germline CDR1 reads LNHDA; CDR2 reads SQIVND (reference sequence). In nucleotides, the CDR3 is TGTGCCAGTAGGGCTGGGACAGTGGGCTATGGCTACACCTTC. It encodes CASRAGTVGYGYTF.

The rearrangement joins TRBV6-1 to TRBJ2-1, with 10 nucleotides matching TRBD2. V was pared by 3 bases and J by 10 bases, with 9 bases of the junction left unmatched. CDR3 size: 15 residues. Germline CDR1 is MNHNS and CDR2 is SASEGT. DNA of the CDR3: TGTGCCAGCAGTGACCATCTAGCGGGAGTGGGGGAGCAGTTCTTC. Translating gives CASSDHLAGVGEQFF.

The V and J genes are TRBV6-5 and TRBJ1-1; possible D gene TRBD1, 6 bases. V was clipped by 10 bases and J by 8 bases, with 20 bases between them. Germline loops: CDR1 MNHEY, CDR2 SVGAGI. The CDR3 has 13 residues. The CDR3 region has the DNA TGTGCCACCTACGGCCCAGGGGCTATCGAAGCTTTCTTT. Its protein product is CATYGPGAIEAFF.

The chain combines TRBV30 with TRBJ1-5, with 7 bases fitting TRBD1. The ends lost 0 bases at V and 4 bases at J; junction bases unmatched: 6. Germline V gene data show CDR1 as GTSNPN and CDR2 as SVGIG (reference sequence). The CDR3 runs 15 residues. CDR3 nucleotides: TGTGCCTGGAGTGTACTACAGGGGAAGAATCAGCCCCAGCATTTT. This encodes CAWSVLQGKNQPQHF.

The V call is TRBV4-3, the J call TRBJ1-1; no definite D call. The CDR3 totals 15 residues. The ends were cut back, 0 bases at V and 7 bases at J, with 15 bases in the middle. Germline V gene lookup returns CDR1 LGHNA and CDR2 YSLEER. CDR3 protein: CASSQDRGGPSEAFF. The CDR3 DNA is TGCGCCAGCAGCCAAGATCGTGGAGGCCCTAGTGAAGCTTTCTTT.

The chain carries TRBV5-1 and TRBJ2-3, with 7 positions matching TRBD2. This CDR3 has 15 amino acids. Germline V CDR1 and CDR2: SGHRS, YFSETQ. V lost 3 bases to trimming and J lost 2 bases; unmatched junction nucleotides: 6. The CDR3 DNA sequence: TGCGCCAGCAGCTCGGGACTACCCTTCACAGATACGCAGTATTTT. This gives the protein CASSSGLPFTDTQYF. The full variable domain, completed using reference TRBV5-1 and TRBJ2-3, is KAGVTQTPRYLIKTRGQQVTLSCSPISGHRSVSWYQQTPGQGLQFLFEYFSETQRNKGNFPGRFSGRQFSNSRSEMNVSTLELGDSALYLCASSSGLPFTDTQYFGPGTRLTVL.

The CDR3 region has the DNA TGTGCCAGCAGCCAGAGACTAGCGGGAGTGGGTGAGCAGTTCTTC. Residues: CASSQRLAGVGEQFF. V usage is TRBV11-3 and J usage is TRBJ2-1; TRBD2 matches 12 bases. Germline V lookup: CDR1 SGHNT, CDR2 YENEEA. This CDR3 is built from 15 residues. V dropped 5 bases and J dropped 9; count of bases not matched to a gene: 8.

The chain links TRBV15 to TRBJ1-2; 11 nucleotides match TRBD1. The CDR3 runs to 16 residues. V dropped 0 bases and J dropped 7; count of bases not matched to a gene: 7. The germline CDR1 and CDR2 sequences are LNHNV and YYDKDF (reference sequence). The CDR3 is CATSREKRTGGTGYTF. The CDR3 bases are TGTGCCACCAGCAGAGAGAAACGGACAGGGGGCACTGGCTACACCTTC.

The CDR3 spells CASSSRTGNTGELFF. CDR3 coding DNA: TGTGCCAGCAGCTCTCGGACAGGGAACACCGGGGAGCTGTTTTTT. The chain uses TRBV5-6 and TRBJ2-2, with TRBD1 matching over 7 bases. This CDR3 contains 15 residues. Germline CDR1 SGHDT, CDR2 YYEEEE. V trimming: 3 bases; J trimming: 1 base; junction bases outside the gene matches: 3.

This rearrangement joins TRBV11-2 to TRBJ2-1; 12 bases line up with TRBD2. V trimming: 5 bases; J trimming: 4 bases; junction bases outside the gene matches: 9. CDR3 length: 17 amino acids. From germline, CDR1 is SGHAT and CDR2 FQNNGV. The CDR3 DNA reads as TGTGCCAGCAGCCGATATTCCGGGACTAGCGGGTACAATGAGCAGTTCTTC. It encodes CASSRYSGTSGYNEQFF.

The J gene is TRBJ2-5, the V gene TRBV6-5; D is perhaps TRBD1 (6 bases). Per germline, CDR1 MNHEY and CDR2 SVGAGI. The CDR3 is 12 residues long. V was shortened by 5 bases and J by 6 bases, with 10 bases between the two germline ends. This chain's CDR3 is CASSRGGKTQYF. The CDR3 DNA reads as TGTGCCAGCAGTAGAGGGGGAAAGACCCAGTACTTC.

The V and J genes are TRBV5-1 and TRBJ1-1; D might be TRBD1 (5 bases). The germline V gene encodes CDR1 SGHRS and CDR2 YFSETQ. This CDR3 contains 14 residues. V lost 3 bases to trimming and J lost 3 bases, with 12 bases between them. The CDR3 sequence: CASSSFQGDTEAFF. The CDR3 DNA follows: TGCGCCAGCAGCTCTTTTCAGGGTGACACTGAAGCTTTCTTT.

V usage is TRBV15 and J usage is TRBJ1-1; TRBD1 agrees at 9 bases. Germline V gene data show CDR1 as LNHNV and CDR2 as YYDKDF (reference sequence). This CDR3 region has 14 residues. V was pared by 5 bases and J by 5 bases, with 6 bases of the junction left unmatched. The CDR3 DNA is TGTGCCACCAGCCAACACAGGGGGCCTACTGAAGCTTTCTTT. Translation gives CATSQHRGPTEAFF. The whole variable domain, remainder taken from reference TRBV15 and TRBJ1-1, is DAMVIQNPRYQVTQFGKPVTLSCSQTLNHNVMYWYQQKSSQAPKLLFHYYDKDFNNEADTPDNFQSRRPNTSFCFLDIRSPGLGDTAMYLCATSQHRGPTEAFFGQGTRLTVV.

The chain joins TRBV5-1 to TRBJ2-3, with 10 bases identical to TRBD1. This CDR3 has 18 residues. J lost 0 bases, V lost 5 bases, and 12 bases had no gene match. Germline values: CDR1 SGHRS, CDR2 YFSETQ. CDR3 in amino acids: CASSFRGQGRLSTDTQYF. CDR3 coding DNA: TGCGCCAGCAGTTTCCGGGGACAGGGGCGGTTGAGCACAGATACGCAGTATTTT.

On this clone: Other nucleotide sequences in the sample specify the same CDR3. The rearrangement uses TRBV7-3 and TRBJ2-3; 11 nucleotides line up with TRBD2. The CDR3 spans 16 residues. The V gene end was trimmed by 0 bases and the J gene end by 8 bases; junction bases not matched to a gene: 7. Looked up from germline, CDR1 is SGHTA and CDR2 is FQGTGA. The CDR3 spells CASSLTQTSGRGTQYF. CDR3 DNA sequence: TGTGCCAGCAGCTTAACACAAACTAGCGGGAGAGGTACGCAGTATTTT.

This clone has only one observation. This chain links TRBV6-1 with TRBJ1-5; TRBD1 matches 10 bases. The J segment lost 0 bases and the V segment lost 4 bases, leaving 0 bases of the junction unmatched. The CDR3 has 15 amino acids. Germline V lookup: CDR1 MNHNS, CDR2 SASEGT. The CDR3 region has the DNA TGTGCCAGCAGTGGGACAGGGGGTAGCAATCAGCCCCAGCATTTT. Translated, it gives CASSGTGGSNQPQHF.

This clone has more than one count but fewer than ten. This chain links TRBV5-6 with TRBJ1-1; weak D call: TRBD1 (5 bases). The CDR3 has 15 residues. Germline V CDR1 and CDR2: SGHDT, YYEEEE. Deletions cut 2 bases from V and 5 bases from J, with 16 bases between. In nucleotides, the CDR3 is TGTGCCAGCAGCTTATCTTCAGGGTTCCGGACTGAAGCTTTCTTT. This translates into CASSLSSGFRTEAFF.

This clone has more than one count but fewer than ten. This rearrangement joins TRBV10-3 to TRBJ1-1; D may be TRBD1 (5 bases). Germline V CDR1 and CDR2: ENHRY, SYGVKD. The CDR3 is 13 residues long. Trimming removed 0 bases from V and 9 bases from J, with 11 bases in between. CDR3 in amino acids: CAISESGEGKAFF. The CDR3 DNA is TGTGCCATCAGTGAGTCGGGGGAGGGTAAAGCTTTCTTT.

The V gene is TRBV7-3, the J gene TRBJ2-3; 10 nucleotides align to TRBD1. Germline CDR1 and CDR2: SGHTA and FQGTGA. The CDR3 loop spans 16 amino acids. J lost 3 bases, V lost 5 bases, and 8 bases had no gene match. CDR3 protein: CASSRRQGAETDTQYF. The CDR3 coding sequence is TGTGCCAGCAGCCGGAGACAGGGGGCAGAAACAGATACGCAGTATTTT.

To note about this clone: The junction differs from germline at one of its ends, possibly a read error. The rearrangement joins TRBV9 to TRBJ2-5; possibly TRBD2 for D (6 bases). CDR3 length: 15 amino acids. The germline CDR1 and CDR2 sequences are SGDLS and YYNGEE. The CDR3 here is CASSLFGAGQGTQYF. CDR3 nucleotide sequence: TGTGCCAGCAGCCTCTTTGGGGCGGGGCAAGGGACCCAGTACTTC.

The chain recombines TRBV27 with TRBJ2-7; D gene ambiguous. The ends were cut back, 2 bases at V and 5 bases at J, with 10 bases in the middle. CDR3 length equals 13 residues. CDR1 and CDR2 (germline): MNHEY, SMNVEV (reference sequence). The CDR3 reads CASSLEPFNEQYF. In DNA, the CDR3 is TGTGCCAGCAGTTTAGAGCCTTTCAACGAGCAGTACTTC.

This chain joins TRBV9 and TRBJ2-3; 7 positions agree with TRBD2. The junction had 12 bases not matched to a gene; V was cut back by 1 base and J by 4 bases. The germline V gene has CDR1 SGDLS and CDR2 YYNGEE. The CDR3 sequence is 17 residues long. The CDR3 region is CASSVSPQRESPDTQYF. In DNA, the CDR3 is TGTGCCAGCAGCGTAAGTCCACAGCGGGAATCCCCAGATACGCAGTATTTT.

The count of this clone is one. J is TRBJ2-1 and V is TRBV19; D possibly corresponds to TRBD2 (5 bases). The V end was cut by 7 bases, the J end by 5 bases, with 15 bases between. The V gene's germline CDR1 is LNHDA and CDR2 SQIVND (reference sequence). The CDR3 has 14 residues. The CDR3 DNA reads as TGTGCCAGTAATACGGGATCGGGGAACAATGAGCAGTTCTTC. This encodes CASNTGSGNNEQFF.

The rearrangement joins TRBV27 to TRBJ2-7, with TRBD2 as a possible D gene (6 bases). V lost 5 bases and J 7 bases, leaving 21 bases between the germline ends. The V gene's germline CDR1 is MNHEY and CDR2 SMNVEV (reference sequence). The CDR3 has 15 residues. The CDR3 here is CASSSTGTFLEEQYF. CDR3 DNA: TGTGCCAGCAGTAGCACCGGGACTTTCCTCGAAGAGCAGTACTTC.

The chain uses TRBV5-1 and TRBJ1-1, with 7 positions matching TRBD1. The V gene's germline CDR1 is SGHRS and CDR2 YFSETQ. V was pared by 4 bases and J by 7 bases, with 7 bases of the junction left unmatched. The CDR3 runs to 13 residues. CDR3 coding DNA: TGCGCCAGCAGCATAACAGGGGTGAGTGAAGCTTTCTTT. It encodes CASSITGVSEAFF. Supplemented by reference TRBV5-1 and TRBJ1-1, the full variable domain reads KAGVTQTPRYLIKTRGQQVTLSCSPISGHRSVSWYQQTPGQGLQFLFEYFSETQRNKGNFPGRFSGRQFSNSRSEMNVSTLELGDSALYLCASSITGVSEAFFGQGTRLTVV.

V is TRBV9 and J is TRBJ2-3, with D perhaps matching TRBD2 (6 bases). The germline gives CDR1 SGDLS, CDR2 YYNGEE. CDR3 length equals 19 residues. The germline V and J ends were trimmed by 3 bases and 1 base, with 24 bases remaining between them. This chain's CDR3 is CASSGTRYSSAIGTDTQYF. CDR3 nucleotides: TGTGCCAGCAGCGGTACGCGCTACTCTAGCGCGATCGGCACAGATACGCAGTATTTT.